This T cell receptor beta chain was sequenced during a study of blood T cell repertoires in COVID-19. Turning to the study itself: In each case, the material was cDNA or gDNA derived from T cells, B-cell-depleted T cells, or PBMCs.

Patients at the Seattle site were enrolled during active infection and followed longitudinally. Clones were sequenced by immunoSEQ multiplex PCR, and TCRdb holds only the in-frame ones, with some missing. The sample contains around 220,000 clones, 70% to 90% of which appear only once. Germline V gene data show CDR1 as SGHNT and CDR2 as YENEEA. Trimming removed 1 base from V and 3 bases from J, with 7 bases in between. The CDR3 extends over 14 amino acids. The chain links TRBV11-3 to TRBJ1-3, with D unclear. The sequenced sample consisted of peripheral blood. The clonotype comes from a woman aged 45-60 years with COVID-19, enrolled during active disease. The CDR3 region has the DNA TGTGCCAGCAGCTTAGGAGGCGTTGGAAACACCATATATTTT. Translating gives CASSLGGVGNTIYF.